Sequencing of this TCR beta chain was carried out in a study of T cells in Graves' hyperthyroidism and ophthalmopathy. Exclusion criteria comprised uncontrolled infection, other autoimmune disease, pregnancy or lactation. In this sample, this clonotype turned up a few times. Amplified TCR beta CDR3 regions derived from RNA transcripts. During a first-round RT-PCR of the TCR CDR3, the HTBI primer set was used. TCRdb re-derived calls from the multiplex PCR reads in MiXCR, one entry per CDR3 protein. This table has a few hundred thousand distinct CDR3 sequences, 15% to 19% appearing once. CDR3 length equals 15 residues. The V gene's germline CDR1 is ENHRY and CDR2 SYGVKD. The V gene lost 6 bases and the J gene lost 1 base, with 14 bases spanning the gap.

Sequences were obtained from blood. The source is a woman in her twenties or thirties with Graves' hyperthyroidism. The rearrangement links TRBV10-3 to TRBJ2-3; the D is unclear. The CDR3 region is CAISPTAEGTDTQYF. The CDR3 nucleotides are TGTGCCATCAGCCCAACGGCTGAGGGCACAGATACGCAGTATTTT.